The T cell receptor (beta chain) described here comes from a study of beta chain features in type 1 diabetes. Sequencing targeted expressed TCRB transcripts, as all isolated RNA had been reverse transcribed. The data were produced by immunoSEQ multiplex PCR, yet TCRdb's version contains in-frame clones alone and is incomplete. The sample shows 150,000 to 200,000 clones, just over 9% of them seen only once. Germline assignment: CDR1 LNHNV and CDR2 YYDKDF (reference sequence). The V and J ends lost 11 bases and 7 bases respectively, with 16 bases between them. This CDR3 spans 12 amino acids. The origin of this receptor is a woman under 30 in good health. Sequences were obtained from central memory CD4+ T cells from blood. The chain recombines TRBV15 with TRBJ2-3; D is perhaps TRBD2 (6 bases). This CDR3 is CAAARGRNTQYF. The CDR3 coding sequence is TGTGCCGCCGCGCGGGGTAGGAATACGCAGTATTTT.